This T cell receptor (beta chain) is drawn from a study of T cells in Graves' hyperthyroidism and ophthalmopathy. Study-level results: Median prediction lead before ophthalmopathy onset was 5 to 7 months with the model.

The germline CDR1 and CDR2 sequences are DFQATT and SNEGSKA (reference sequence). V gave up 4 bases and J gave up 3 bases; unmatched junction bases: 12. The CDR3 contains 17 residues. At least ten counts were recorded for this clonotype. The antigen is unknown. Thyroid ultrasound and orbital computed tomography, with clinical symptoms and serum thyroxine and TRAb, informed diagnoses. Amplified regions were TCR beta CDR3 sequences from RNA transcripts. Initially, a first-round RT-PCR of the TCR CDR3 employed the HTBI primer set. TCRdb analysed the multiplex PCR reads with MiXCR anew, one entry per CDR3 protein. The sample has about 250,000 distinct CDR3 sequences, approximately 23% seen once.

The sequenced sample was blood. The rearrangement links TRBV20-1 to TRBJ2-1; 10 bases align to TRBD2. The receptor was isolated from a woman in her thirties or forties with Graves' ophthalmopathy. CDR3 region: CSATVGLAESVYNEQFF. CDR3 nucleotides: TGCAGTGCTACGGTTGGACTAGCGGAGAGCGTCTACAATGAGCAGTTCTTC.